Below are 17 T cell receptor beta chains sequenced from a single sample in a study of blood T cell repertoires in COVID-19. The protocol was immunoSEQ multiplex PCR, while the TCRdb copy is restricted to in-frame clones and leaves out a portion. The sample comprises about 90,000 clones, around four fifths of which are singletons, and roughly 10% rests with the top ten. The sample comprised peripheral blood. These receptors were obtained from a woman in her sixties or seventies with active or convalescent COVID-19.

The chain employs TRBV18 and TRBJ2-7, with 7 positions matching TRBD2. J lost 1 base, V lost 2 bases, and 11 bases had no gene match. The CDR3 contains 17 residues. Germline CDR1 is KGHSH and CDR2 is LQKENI. Here the CDR3 reads CASSPTSRGGFSYEQYF. Here the CDR3 DNA reads TGTGCCAGCTCACCAACTTCCCGGGGAGGGTTTTCCTACGAGCAGTACTTC.

The chain couples TRBV3-1 (or the pseudogene TRBV3-2) to TRBJ2-1, with D possibly being TRBD2 (5 bases). The CDR3 has 14 residues. The V end was cut by 4 bases, the J end by 6 bases, with 13 bases between. Germline loops: CDR1 LGHDT, CDR2 YNNKEL (reference sequence). CDR3 loop: CASSPRTLGNEQFF. As DNA, the CDR3 is TGTGCCAGCAGCCCGCGGACTCTTGGCAATGAGCAGTTCTTC.

V is TRBV7-2 and J is TRBJ2-2, with a weak D call TRBD2 (7 bases). V was clipped by 5 bases and J by 3 bases, with 13 bases between them. CDR1 and CDR2 from the germline V gene are SGHTA and FQGNSA. This CDR3 comprises 15 residues. CDR3 sequence: CASSRLGGDTGELFF. CDR3 coding DNA: TGTGCCAGCAGCCGTTTAGGGGGGGACACCGGGGAGCTGTTTTTT.

The V call is TRBV5-1, the J call TRBJ2-5; 12 nucleotides agree with TRBD1. Germline V gene sequence: CDR1 SGHRS, CDR2 YFSETQ. The CDR3 covers 15 residues. Trimming at V came to 4 bases and at J to 5 bases, leaving 6 bases not matched to a gene. This CDR3 reads CASSRGTGGRETQYF. In DNA, the CDR3 is TGCGCCAGCAGCCGCGGGACAGGGGGCCGGGAGACCCAGTACTTC.

This clone came up once. The genes are TRBV7-2 and TRBJ2-6; 11 bases map to TRBD2. Germline lookup yields CDR1 SGHTA and CDR2 FQGNSA. J gave up 3 bases and V 4 bases, and 2 bases lay outside the gene matches. The CDR3 is made up of 16 amino acids. The CDR3 is CASSSSGGLGANVLTF. The CDR3 coding sequence is TGTGCCAGCAGCTCTAGCGGGGGGCTTGGGGCCAACGTCCTGACTTTC.

This clone has just a few counts. J is TRBJ1-2 and V is TRBV5-1; TRBD1 might be the D (6 bases). Looked up from germline, CDR1 is SGHRS and CDR2 is YFSETQ. The CDR3 is 14 residues long. Trimming took off 0 bases at V and 6 bases at J, with 12 bases between the two ends. The CDR3 here is CASSLDRAVNGYTF. In DNA form, the CDR3 reads TGCGCCAGCAGCTTGGACAGGGCAGTGAATGGCTACACCTTC.

The chain links TRBV7-2 to TRBJ2-5; 9 positions match TRBD2. The CDR3 contains 16 residues. V shed 1 base and J 6 bases; nucleotides not matched to a gene: 9. CDR1 is SGHTA and CDR2 is FQGNSA in the germline V gene. DNA for the CDR3: TGTGCCAGCAGCTTAGATCTAGCGGGGAACCGAAAGACCCAGTACTTC. Translating gives CASSLDLAGNRKTQYF.

This chain links TRBV19 with TRBJ1-4; D not certain. CDR1 is LNHDA and CDR2 is SQIVND in the germline V gene (reference sequence). V was pared by 5 bases and J by 2 bases, with 9 bases between. The CDR3 runs to 14 residues. The CDR3 DNA follows: TGTGCCAGTAGTCAGGCGGGGACTAATGAAAAACTGTTTTTT. Protein product: CASSQAGTNEKLFF.

The CDR3 nucleotides are TGTGCCAGCAGCTTATGGGCCTTCGGCACCGGGGAGCTGTTTTTT. Its translation: CASSLWAFGTGELFF. This chain uses TRBV9 with TRBJ2-2; D gene ambiguous. Germline CDR1 reads SGDLS; CDR2 reads YYNGEE. The length of the CDR3 is 15 residues. V lost 4 bases and J lost 4, with 14 bases in between.

The chain employs TRBV6-5 and TRBJ1-5; D is unresolved. Germline CDR1 reads MNHEY; CDR2 reads SVGAGI. The V end was cut by 8 bases, the J end by 0 bases, with 8 bases between. The CDR3 consists of 13 residues. CDR3 coding DNA: TGTGCCAGCGGAGATGGTAGCAATCAGCCCCAGCATTTT. It codes for CASGDGSNQPQHF.

Details on this clone: The junction differs from germline at one of its ends, possibly a read error. The chain recombines TRBV7-2 with TRBJ2-5, with D possibly being TRBD2 (7 bases). The CDR3 extends over 15 amino acids. Looked up from germline, CDR1 is SGHTA and CDR2 is FQGNSA. The CDR3 loop reads CASSRGGGGKETQYF. The CDR3 nucleotides are TGCGCCAGCAGCCGGGGAGGGGGGGGAAAAGAGACCCAGTACTTC. Looking up the rest from reference TRBV7-2 and TRBJ2-5 gives the full variable domain: GAGVSQSPSNKVTEKGKDVELRCDPISGHTALYWYRQSLGQGLEFLIYFQGNSAPDKSGLPSDRFSAERTGGSVSTLTIQRTQQEDSAVYLCASSRGGGGKETQYFGPGTRLLVL.

This chain connects TRBV27 to TRBJ1-5; D is possibly TRBD1 (6 bases). This CDR3 spans 15 amino acids. Trimming shortened V by 6 bases and J by 0 bases, and 12 bases separated the two germline ends. Looked up from germline, CDR1 is MNHEY and CDR2 is SMNVEV (reference sequence). The DNA of the CDR3 is TGTGCCAGCAGACCGACAGGCGGTAGCAATCAGCCCCAGCATTTT. Translated: CASRPTGGSNQPQHF.

The CDR3 nucleotides read TGTGCCACCAGCAGCCACCGGGACAGGGACGAGACCCAGTACTTC. Amino acids: CATSSHRDRDETQYF. This rearrangement joins TRBV15 to TRBJ2-5; 9 bases line up with TRBD1. The CDR3 consists of 15 residues. Germline CDR1 is LNHNV and CDR2 is YYDKDF (reference sequence). V was pared by 3 bases and J by 5 bases, with 7 bases of the junction left unmatched. The whole variable domain, filled in from reference TRBV15 and TRBJ2-5, reads DAMVIQNPRYQVTQFGKPVTLSCSQTLNHNVMYWYQQKSSQAPKLLFHYYDKDFNNEADTPDNFQSRRPNTSFCFLDIRSPGLGDTAMYLCATSSHRDRDETQYFGPGTRLLVL.

This sequence joins TRBV11-2 and TRBJ2-3; TRBD2 matches 13 bases. Germline V CDR1 and CDR2: SGHAT, FQNNGV. Trimming at V came to 5 bases and at J to 5 bases, leaving 4 bases not matched to a gene. CDR3 length equals 15 residues. CDR3 region: CASSRLAGGRDTQYF. Here the CDR3 DNA reads TGTGCCAGCAGCCGACTAGCGGGGGGCCGAGATACGCAGTATTTT.

The chain couples TRBV4-2 to TRBJ2-4, with 10 positions matching TRBD2. Looked up from germline, CDR1 is LGHNA and CDR2 is YNFKEQ. This CDR3 contains 19 residues. After removal of 0 bases from V and 9 bases from J, the junction contained 17 bases not matched to a gene. In DNA form, the CDR3 reads TGTGCCAGCAGCCAAGATCGAGGGGCTAGCGGGGGTCCCGGCACCATTCAGTACTTC. It specifies CASSQDRGASGGPGTIQYF.

This sequence joins TRBV2 and TRBJ1-3; TRBD1 agrees at 9 bases. With 7 bases clipped from V and 6 bases from J, the junction kept 10 bases outside the gene matches. The CDR3 is made up of 15 amino acids. Germline CDR1 and CDR2: SNHLY and FYNNEI. The CDR3 loop is CASKVDRGQLNTIYF. DNA of the CDR3: TGTGCCAGCAAGGTGGACAGGGGCCAATTAAACACCATATATTTT. Supplemented by reference TRBV2 and TRBJ1-3, the full variable domain reads EPEVTQTPSHQVTQMGQEVILRCVPISNHLYFYWYRQILGQKVEFLVSFYNNEISEKSEIFDDQFSVERPDGSNFTLKIRSTKLEDSAMYFCASKVDRGQLNTIYFGEGSWLTVV.

This clone has only a few counts. The J gene is TRBJ2-7, the V gene TRBV7-2; D perhaps matches TRBD1 (5 bases). Germline V gene data show CDR1 as SGHTA and CDR2 as FQGNSA. The CDR3 contains 13 residues. Trimming took off 5 bases at V and 3 bases at J, with 11 bases between the two ends. CDR3 DNA: TGTGCCAGCAGCCAGGGTAGAATCTACGAGCAGTACTTC. This encodes CASSQGRIYEQYF. The variable domain in full, with the rest retrieved from reference TRBV7-2 and TRBJ2-7, is GAGVSQSPSNKVTEKGKDVELRCDPISGHTALYWYRQSLGQGLEFLIYFQGNSAPDKSGLPSDRFSAERTGGSVSTLTIQRTQQEDSAVYLCASSQGRIYEQYFGPGTRLTVT.